The T cell receptor beta chain described here comes from a study of shared clonotypes between healthy human individuals. Overall study results and limits: Represented diversity, genetic and exposure-history alike, was limited by few donors. Among four donors, about 5% of naive CD4 clonotypes were found in common.

This clone was seen only once. What it binds is unknown. The protocol was immunoSEQ multiplex PCR, while the TCRdb copy is restricted to in-frame clones and leaves out a portion. This sample carries some 790,000 clones, 72% of them seen once, and the ten largest clones take more than 1.5%. The germline CDR1 and CDR2 sequences are SNHLY and FYNNEI. The CDR3 spans 16 residues. With 4 bases removed from V and 10 bases from J, the gap between germline ends came to 22 bases. The chain uses TRBV2 and TRBJ1-4; D not certain. Sequenced: memory CD4+ T cells sorted from blood. Subset: CD45RA-negative fraction. The receptor's source is a woman aged 30 to 39 in good health. The CDR3 DNA reads TGTGCCAGCAGTGTCGAGGTCGGCTGGACTACGATAAAACTGTTTTTT. This sequence encodes CASSVEVGWTTIKLFF.